This T cell receptor beta chain is from a study of T cell changes during pregnancy in multiple sclerosis. TCRdb's table, derived via immunoSEQ multiplex PCR, lists solely in-frame clones and lacks some. Of under 150,000 clones in the sample, roughly 96% were seen once. This TCR was recovered from a female donor with multiple sclerosis, enrolled in a pregnancy study. Sequenced here: peripheral blood, sampled after pregnancy.

The CDR3 loop reads CASSVVAGGPNEQFF. In DNA form, the CDR3 reads TGTGCCAGCAGCGTAGTCGCGGGAGGGCCCAATGAGCAGTTCTTC. V usage is TRBV9 and J usage is TRBJ2-1; 9 bases are shared with TRBD2. Germline trimming cut 0 bases from V and 6 bases from J; bases unmatched to any gene: 4. The CDR3 length is 15 residues. Germline V lookup: CDR1 SGDLS, CDR2 YYNGEE.